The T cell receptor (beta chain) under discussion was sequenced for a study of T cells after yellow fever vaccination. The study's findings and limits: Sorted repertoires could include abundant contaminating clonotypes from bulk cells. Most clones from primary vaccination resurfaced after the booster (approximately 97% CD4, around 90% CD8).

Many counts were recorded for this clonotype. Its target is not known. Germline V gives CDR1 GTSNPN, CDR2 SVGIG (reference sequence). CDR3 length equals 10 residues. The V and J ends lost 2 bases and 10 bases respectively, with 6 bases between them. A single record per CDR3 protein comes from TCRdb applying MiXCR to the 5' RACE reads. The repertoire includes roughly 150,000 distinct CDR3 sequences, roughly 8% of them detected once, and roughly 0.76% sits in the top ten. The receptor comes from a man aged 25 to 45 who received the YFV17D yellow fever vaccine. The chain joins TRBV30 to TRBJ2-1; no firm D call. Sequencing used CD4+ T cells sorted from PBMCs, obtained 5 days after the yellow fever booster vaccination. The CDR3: CAWSREEQFF. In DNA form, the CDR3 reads TGTGCCTGGAGTCGTGAAGAGCAGTTCTTC.